These T cell receptor beta chains were read from a single sample in a study of cytomegalovirus exposure and HLA in healthy donors. TCRdb's copy holds only in-frame clones and misses some; the assay was immunoSEQ multiplex PCR. The sample lists about 180,000 clones; 82% were seen once. The sequenced sample was PBMCs. These receptors were taken from a man aged 35 to 55 in good health and CMV-seronegative. CDR3s include the opening cysteine and the closing phenylalanine or tryptophan. D genes are given only for firm matches. The size of a clone is reported for some rows only, either as once, few or many, or as a class for expanded clones.

TRBD2	TRBJ2-1	TRBV6-5	-	TGTGCCAGCAGGATGACTAGCGGTTCCTACAATGAGCAGTTCTTC	CASRMTSGSYNEQFF
-	TRBJ2-6	TRBV21-1	once	TGTGCCAGCAGCTCCCGGGACAGGGTAGCTGGGGCCAACGTCCTGACTTTC	CASSSRDRVAGANVLTF
TRBD2	TRBJ2-3	TRBV4-2	-	TGTGCCAGCAGCCAAGAGGGGGGGTCTAGCACAGATACGCAGTATTTT	CASSQEGGSSTDTQYF
TRBD1	TRBJ1-1	TRBV5-1	-	TGCGCCAGCAGCTTGGGGCAGGGGGCTGAAGCTTTCTTT	CASSLGQGAEAFF
-	TRBJ2-2	TRBV18	-	TGTGCCAGCTCACTCAGGGCTCTAACGAACACCGGGGAGCTGTTTTTT	CASSLRALTNTGELFF
TRBD2	TRBJ2-3	TRBV7-2	-	TGTGCCAGCAGCCCCGGGACTACGAATACGCAGTATTTT	CASSPGTTNTQYF
TRBD1	TRBJ1-1	TRBV30	few	TGTGCCGGGCTGACAGGGCGTGGCACTGAAGCTTTCTTT	CAGLTGRGTEAFF
TRBD1	TRBJ1-2	TRBV2	-	TGTGCCAGCAACTTAATGACAGGGGATGGTGGCTACACCTTC	CASNLMTGDGGYTF
TRBD2	TRBJ2-1	TRBV6-5	once	TGTGCCAGCAGTTACACCCTAGGGAGGGATGAGCAGTTCTTC	CASSYTLGRDEQFF
TRBD1	TRBJ1-2	TRBV7-2	-	TGTGCCAGCAGCTACGGGACAGGGAACTATGGCTACACCTTC	CASSYGTGNYGYTF
TRBD2	TRBJ2-1	TRBV5-1	few	TGCGCCAGCAGCTCCTCCTTCGGGGCGGGGGGATCCTACAATGAGCAGTTCTTC	CASSSSFGAGGSYNEQFF
TRBD2	TRBJ2-3	TRBV15	-	TGTGCCACCAGCAGAGTAGCGGGAGGGGGAACAGATACGCAGTATTTT	CATSRVAGGGTDTQYF
-	TRBJ2-7	TRBV15	-	TGTGCCACCAGCAGAGAAGGCGCTAGAGAGCAGTACTTC	CATSREGAREQYF
-	TRBJ2-3	TRBV15	few	TGTGCCACCAGCAGAGAACAGGGTATGGATACGCAGTATTTT	CATSREQGMDTQYF
-	TRBJ2-3	TRBV21-1	-	TGTGCCAGCAGCGGAATTTCGACAGGAGTCCCAGATACGCAGTATTTT	CASSGISTGVPDTQYF
TRBD1	TRBJ2-7	TRBV5-1	-	TGCGCCAGCAGCCCCGGGACAGGGGTCGAGCAGTACTTC	CASSPGTGVEQYF
-	TRBJ1-2	TRBV27	few	TGTGCCAGCAGTTTGACCTCAGGGGCATCTAACTATGGCTACACCTTC	CASSLTSGASNYGYTF
-	TRBJ1-1	TRBV5-1	-	TGCGCCAGCAGCTGGAGGTTGGGGAACACTGAAGCTTTCTTT	CASSWRLGNTEAFF
-	TRBJ2-1	TRBV5-1	-	TGCGCCAGCAGCTTGGAACGACAGGTACCTGAGCAGTTCTTC	CASSLERQVPEQFF
-	TRBJ2-2	TRBV6-6	-	TGTGCCAGCAGTTACTCGAAAGGGACAACCACCGGGGAGCTGTTTTTT	CASSYSKGTTTGELFF
TRBD1	TRBJ1-2	TRBV6-5	-	TGTGCCAGCAGTCCACGGACAGGCCGGGGCTACACCTTC	CASSPRTGRGYTF
-	TRBJ2-1	TRBV9	-	TGTGCCAGCAGCCAGTGGACCAACGGGGACAATGAGCAGTTCTTC	CASSQWTNGDNEQFF
TRBD2	TRBJ2-7	TRBV7-6	-	TGTGCCAGCAGCTCTTATGGGACTAGCGGGTCCTACGAGCAGTACTTC	CASSSYGTSGSYEQYF
TRBD1	TRBJ1-6	TRBV18	-	TGTGCCAGCTCAACGGACAGGGGGAGATCACCCCTCCACTTT	CASSTDRGRSPLHF
TRBD2	TRBJ2-1	TRBV19	-	TGTGCCAGTAGTTCCGCCTCTGCGACTAGCGGACCCTACAATGAGCAGTTCTTC	CASSSASATSGPYNEQFF
-	TRBJ2-7	TRBV5-1	-	TGCGCCAGCAGCTTGGCCCTGCGGGACGGGGGTGAGCAGTACTTC	CASSLALRDGGEQYF
TRBD1	TRBJ1-1	TRBV10-3	-	TGTGCCATCAGTGAGAGGGACAGAGTCACTGAAGCTTTCTTT	CAISERDRVTEAFF
-	TRBJ1-3	TRBV2	-	TGTGCCACCCGACCGGGGGCTGGAAACACCATATATTTT	CATRPGAGNTIYF
-	TRBJ1-3	TRBV19	-	TGTGCCAGTAGTATCCCTGCGGGTGGTGGAAACACCATATATTTT	CASSIPAGGGNTIYF
TRBD1	TRBJ1-6	TRBV4-2	-	TGTGCCAGCAGCCCGAACGACAGGGGCAATTCACCCCTCCACTTT	CASSPNDRGNSPLHF
-	TRBJ2-5	TRBV7-9	few	TGTGCCAGCAGCTTAGATCGCCCGAGCCAAGAGACCCAGTACTTC	CASSLDRPSQETQYF
-	TRBJ2-5	TRBV7-9	-	TGTGCCAGCAGCCATACCTACCCAGAGACCCAGTACTTC	CASSHTYPETQYF
-	TRBJ1-2	TRBV5-5	-	TGTGCCAGCAGCTTGGCCGTGGGGGGATATGGCTACACCTTC	CASSLAVGGYGYTF
TRBD2	TRBJ2-5	TRBV7-2	-	TGTGCCAGCAGCTTCGACCTACACCAACTAGCGGGCCAAGAGACCCAGTACTTC	CASSFDLHQLAGQETQYF
TRBD1	TRBJ2-7	TRBV25-1	-	TGTGCCAGCAGCCGGGACAGGGGGTACGAGCAGTACTTC	CASSRDRGYEQYF
TRBD1	TRBJ2-2	TRBV19	few	TGTGCCAGTAGGGCCGGGACAGGGGCCGTTAACACCGGGGAGCTGTTTTTT	CASRAGTGAVNTGELFF
-	TRBJ2-2	TRBV4-2	-	TGTGCCAGCAGCCAAGTAAGGGGAGGCACCGGGGAGCTGTTTTTT	CASSQVRGGTGELFF
TRBD2	TRBJ2-2	TRBV7-9	-	TGTGCCAGCAGCTCCGCGGGGGGGCGGAACACCGGGGAGCTGTTTTTT	CASSSAGGRNTGELFF
TRBD1	TRBJ2-5	TRBV28	-	TGTGCCAGCAGCCCATCGGACAGGGGTGCTTCCTGGACCCAGTACTTC	CASSPSDRGASWTQYF
TRBD1	TRBJ1-1	TRBV30	-	TGTGCCTGGACTGGACAGGGGGCCGGGAACACTGAAGCTTTCTTT	CAWTGQGAGNTEAFF
-	TRBJ1-1	TRBV27	-	TGTGCCAGCAGTTTAGGACTTGGGTTACGAAACACTGAAGCTTTCTTT	CASSLGLGLRNTEAFF
-	TRBJ2-5	TRBV5-4	-	TGTGCCAGCAGCTTAGAGGCGGGTAGAAGAGAGACCCAGTACTTC	CASSLEAGRRETQYF
-	TRBJ1-4	TRBV6-5	-	TGTGCCAGCAGTTACGGGGGGGGTGAAAAACTGTTTTTT	CASSYGGGEKLFF
TRBD2	TRBJ2-7	TRBV2	-	TGTGCCAGCAGTGAATGGGCTAGCGGGGGCCTAATCTACGAGCAGTACTTC	CASSEWASGGLIYEQYF